The 11 T cell receptor beta chains listed next were all sequenced from one sample in a study of cytomegalovirus exposure and HLA in healthy donors. The PCR contained 60 Vbeta and 13 Jbeta primers. Method: immunoSEQ multiplex PCR; TCRdb's copy keeps in-frame clones and lacks some. The data contain more than 120,000 clones, around 75% of them seen just once; the ten biggest clones take up 2.5% to 3%. Sequenced material: PBMCs. These TCRs come from a woman aged 25 to 39 in good health and CMV-seronegative.

The chain joins TRBV7-9 to TRBJ2-7; TRBD1 might be the D (6 bases). V was shortened by 6 bases and J by 3 bases, with 15 bases between the two germline ends. This CDR3 comprises 14 residues. Germline V gives CDR1 SEHNR, CDR2 FQNEAQ (reference sequence). The CDR3 sequence: CASRRTDGGYEQYF. CDR3 coding DNA: TGTGCCAGCAGGCGGACAGATGGGGGCTACGAGCAGTACTTC.

The chain recombines TRBV6-1 with TRBJ2-7, with TRBD1 identical over 10 bases. CDR1 and CDR2 (germline): MNHNS, SASEGT. The CDR3 runs to 15 residues. The V segment lost 8 bases and the J segment 7 bases; nucleotides outside the gene matches: 14. As DNA, the CDR3 is TGTGCCAGCCCTGACAGACAGGGGGCAACGGGAGAGCAGTACTTC. This encodes CASPDRQGATGEQYF.

Comments on this clone: The junction and the germline gene differ at one end; a read error may be behind it. The CDR3 protein is CSSSFGAYEQYF. CDR3 sequence (DNA): TGTTCCAGCAGCTTCGGGGCCTACGAGCAGTACTTC. This sequence joins TRBV7-9 and TRBJ2-7, with D tentatively TRBD2 (5 bases). From germline, CDR1 is SEHNR and CDR2 FQNEAQ (reference sequence). The CDR3 contains 12 residues.

The genes are TRBV18 and TRBJ2-1; D is uncertain. Trimming stripped 4 bases from V and 2 bases from J, with 9 bases between. Germline lookup yields CDR1 KGHSH and CDR2 LQKENI. This CDR3 spans 14 amino acids. CDR3 sequence: CASSLGQPYNEQFF. The CDR3 DNA sequence: TGTGCCAGCTCACTGGGCCAGCCCTACAATGAGCAGTTCTTC.

V gene TRBV18 combines with J gene TRBJ1-1, with 8 bases fitting TRBD1. Germline trimming cut 3 bases from V and 8 bases from J; bases unmatched to any gene: 5. Germline CDR1 and CDR2: KGHSH and LQKENI. The CDR3 is made up of 13 amino acids. CDR3 bases: TGTGCCAGCTCACCGGGACAGGCTGGGGAAGCTTTCTTT. Protein: CASSPGQAGEAFF.

In the case of this clone: One end of the junction varies from germline; a read error may be responsible. This chain uses TRBV4-3 with TRBJ2-7, with 7 bases identical to TRBD2. This CDR3 has 15 residues. Germline-derived CDR1 and CDR2 are LGHNA and YSLEER. DNA of the CDR3: TGCGCCAGCAGCGAAGAGCGGGGTCACGGCTACGAGCAGTACTTC. It encodes CASSEERGHGYEQYF.

As concerns this clone: In the same sample, other DNA sequences code for this CDR3. The genes are TRBV5-4 and TRBJ2-7; 13 positions agree with TRBD2. The CDR3 totals 15 residues. Germline V gene lookup returns CDR1 SGHNT and CDR2 YYREEE (reference sequence). The junction had 2 bases not matched to a gene; V was cut back by 3 bases and J by 2 bases. The CDR3 region is CASSSGLAGAYEQYF. The DNA of the CDR3 is TGTGCCAGCAGCTCAGGACTAGCGGGAGCCTACGAGCAGTACTTC.

V gene TRBV6-5 combines with J gene TRBJ1-3; D is uncertain. Germline CDR1 is MNHEY and CDR2 is SVGAGI. The CDR3 contains 15 residues. V shed 5 bases and J shed 0 bases, with 11 bases lying between them. The CDR3 is CASSLLLRSGNTIYF. For the CDR3, the DNA is TGTGCCAGCAGTCTCCTTCTCCGCTCTGGAAACACCATATATTTT.

The chain recombines TRBV19 with TRBJ1-5, with D possibly matching TRBD1 (5 bases). The CDR3 contains 17 residues. Germline CDR1 is LNHDA and CDR2 is SQIVND (reference sequence). Trimming shortened V by 3 bases and J by 0 bases, and 15 bases separated the two germline ends. The CDR3 is CASSISAGIYSNQPQHF. In nucleotides, the CDR3 is TGTGCCAGTAGTATTTCGGCAGGGATTTATAGCAATCAGCCCCAGCATTTT.

The chain employs TRBV11-3 and TRBJ1-1; D remains ambiguous. Trimming took off 0 bases at V and 1 base at J, with 3 bases between the two ends. The length of the CDR3 is 13 residues. From germline, CDR1 is SGHNT and CDR2 YENEEA. The CDR3 protein is CASSLDGNTEAFF. The CDR3 bases are TGTGCCAGCAGCTTAGACGGGAACACTGAAGCTTTCTTT.

CDR3 region: CASSVVGGFSEQFF. As DNA, the CDR3 is TGTGCCAGCAGCGTCGTCGGGGGGTTTTCTGAGCAGTTCTTC. The chain links TRBV9 to TRBJ2-1, with 7 bases aligning to TRBD2. With V trimmed by 2 bases and J by 9 bases, 8 bases remained unmatched. Germline V lookup: CDR1 SGDLS, CDR2 YYNGEE. The CDR3 spans 14 residues.